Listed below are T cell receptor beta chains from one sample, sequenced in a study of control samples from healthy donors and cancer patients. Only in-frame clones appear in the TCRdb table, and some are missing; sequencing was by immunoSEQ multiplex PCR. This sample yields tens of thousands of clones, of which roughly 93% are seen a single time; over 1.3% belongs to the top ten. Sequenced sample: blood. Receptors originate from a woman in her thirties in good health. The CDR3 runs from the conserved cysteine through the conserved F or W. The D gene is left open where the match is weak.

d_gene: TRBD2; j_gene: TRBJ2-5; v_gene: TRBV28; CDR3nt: TGTGCCAGCATCCCCCGAGTCGGGGGGGCCTGGGAGACCCAGTACTTC; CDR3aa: CASIPRVGGAWETQYF
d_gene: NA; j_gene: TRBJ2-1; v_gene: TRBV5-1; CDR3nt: TGCGCCAGCAGCTCGAGTGTAGCGCGGGATGAGCAGTTCTTC; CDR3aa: CASSSSVARDEQFF
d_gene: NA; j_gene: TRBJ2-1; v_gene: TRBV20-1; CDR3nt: TGCAGTGCTCCAAAATACAATGAGCAGTTCTTC; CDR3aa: CSAPKYNEQFF
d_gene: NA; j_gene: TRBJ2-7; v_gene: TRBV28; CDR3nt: TGTGCCAGCAGCACTCCGTACGAGCAGTACTTC; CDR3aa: CASSTPYEQYF
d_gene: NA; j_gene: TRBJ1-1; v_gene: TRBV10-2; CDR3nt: TGCGCCAGCAGTGAAGAGGGGGGCACTGAAGCTTTCTTT; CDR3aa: CASSEEGGTEAFF
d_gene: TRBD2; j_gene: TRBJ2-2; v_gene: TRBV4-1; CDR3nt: TGCGCCAGCAGCCAAGAATACGGGACTATGAACACCGGGGAGCTGTTTTTT; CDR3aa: CASSQEYGTMNTGELFF
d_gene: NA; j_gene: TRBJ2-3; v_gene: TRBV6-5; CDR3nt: TGTGCCAGCAGATGGTTCACTAGCTTGGATACGCAGTATTTT; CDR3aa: CASRWFTSLDTQYF
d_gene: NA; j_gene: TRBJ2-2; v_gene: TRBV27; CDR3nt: TGTGCCAGCAGTTTAGGAGCTTGGGGGAACACCGGGGAGCTGTTTTTT; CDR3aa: CASSLGAWGNTGELFF
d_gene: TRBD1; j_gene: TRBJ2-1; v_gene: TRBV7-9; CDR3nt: TGTGCCAGCAGCCAAACAGGGGGCGCAGGAAATGAGCAGTTCTTC; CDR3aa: CASSQTGGAGNEQFF
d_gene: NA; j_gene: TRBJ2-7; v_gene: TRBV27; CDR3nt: TGTGCCAGCCATCCTGCCGGGGTCGGTGCCTACGAGCAGTACTTC; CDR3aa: CASHPAGVGAYEQYF
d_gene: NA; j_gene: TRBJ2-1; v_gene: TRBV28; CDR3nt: TGTGCCAGCAGTCCGTCAACCCGGCGGCAGTTCTTC; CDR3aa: CASSPSTRRQFF
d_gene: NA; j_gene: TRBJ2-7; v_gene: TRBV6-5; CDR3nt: TGTGCCAGCACAAGGCCGGGAACAACGGTGTACGAGCAGTACTTC; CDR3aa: CASTRPGTTVYEQYF
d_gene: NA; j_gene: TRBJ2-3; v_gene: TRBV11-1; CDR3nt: TGTGCCAGCAGCTTCTCTAGGGTCACTTATACGCAGTATTTT; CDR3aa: CASSFSRVTYTQYF